The clone carrying this T cell receptor (beta chain) occurred a few times. Its specificity is unknown. This sample stems from a study of vaccination and CD4 T cells after COVID-19. Described treatment: roughly ten-day PBMC culture with coronavirus spike peptide pools or control peptides (ViraFEST assay). Sequence data for DNA of cultured CD4+ T cells were generated by the Oncomine TCR Beta short-read assay. TCRdb used MiXCR to reprocess the PCR reads, holding one entry per CDR3 protein. The repertoire holds about 9,000 distinct CDR3 sequences, 55% seen once, with about 7.4% in the top ten. Germline V gives CDR1 SGHDT, CDR2 YYEEEE. This CDR3 is 15 amino acids long. The J segment lost 2 bases and the V segment lost 3 bases, leaving 6 bases of the junction unmatched.

This TCR derives from a human donor who had recovered from COVID-19. The gene calls are TRBV5-6 and TRBJ1-1; the match to TRBD1 covers 8 bases. Sequenced sample: CD4+ T cells from blood, cultured in vitro. The CDR3 nucleotides are TGTGCCAGCAGCTCCGATGGACAGGGTAACACTGAAGCTTTCTTT. Amino acid sequence: CASSSDGQGNTEAFF.